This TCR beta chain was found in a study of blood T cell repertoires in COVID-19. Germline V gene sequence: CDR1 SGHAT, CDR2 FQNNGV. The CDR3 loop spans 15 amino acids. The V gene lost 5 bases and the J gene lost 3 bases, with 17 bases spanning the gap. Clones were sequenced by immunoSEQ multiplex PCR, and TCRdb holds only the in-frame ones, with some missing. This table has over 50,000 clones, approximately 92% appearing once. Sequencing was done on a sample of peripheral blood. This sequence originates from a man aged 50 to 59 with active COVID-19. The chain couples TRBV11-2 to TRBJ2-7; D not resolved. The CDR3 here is CASSPSSSTSYEQYF. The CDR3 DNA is TGTGCCAGCAGCCCGTCGTCCAGTACCAGCTACGAGCAGTACTTC.